What follows describes a single T cell receptor beta chain. Antigen unknown. This sample stems from a study of T cell responses to AZD1222 COVID-19 vaccine. The length of the CDR3 is 15 residues. Trimming removed 1 base from V and 2 bases from J, with 14 bases in between. CDR1 is GTSNPN and CDR2 is SVGIG in the germline V gene (reference sequence). General study findings and limits: Just a handful of AZD1222 recipients tested seropositive at baseline. After the peak T cell response, and only then, were repertoires sampled. Clonal diversity may have been underestimated, and the donors were mostly white British, with more females than males.

Sequenced by immunoSEQ multiplex PCR; TCRdb stores in-frame clones only, minus some. The sample contains about 110,000 clones, roughly 84% of which appear only once. The sequencing used peripheral blood, collected on day 0 of AZD1222 vaccination. The V gene is TRBV30, the J gene TRBJ1-1, with D maybe TRBD1 (5 bases). This TCR came from an adult in good health. The CDR3 here is CAWSAGTSINTEAFF. The CDR3 nucleotides are TGTGCCTGGAGTGCTGGGACGAGTATCAACACTGAAGCTTTCTTT.